This T cell receptor beta chain was captured by sequencing in a study of OX40 agonist ivuxolimab in advanced cancers. In the study overall: Ivuxolimab was a fully human IgG2 agonistic monoclonal antibody targeting the costimulatory receptor OX40 (CD134). Intravenous ivuxolimab was administered to patients every 2 weeks at six dose levels: 0.01, 0.1, 0.3, 1.5, 3 and 10 mg/kg. Of the approximately 50 patients in dose escalation, 19 had hepatocellular carcinoma, some 15 had melanoma, 9 had renal cell carcinoma and 9 had head and neck cancer. A male proportion of roughly 85% and a mean age of 60 years, ranging from 23 to 79, were recorded for the dose-escalation cohort. Patients were allowed to have had prior anti-PD-1, anti-PD-L1 or anti-CTLA-4 therapy, and approximately 40% of the dose-escalation patients had been treated with checkpoint inhibitors. Partial responses occurred in three dose-escalation patients, of whom one had hepatocellular carcinoma and two had cutaneous melanoma. Peripheral TCRbeta sequencing was intended to test whether TCR sequence diversity was altered and clonal T-cell expansion was caused by ivuxolimab. The monotherapy dose-escalation portion (N ≈ 52 patients) of the phase I ivuxolimab trial is reported in the paper.

Broad study findings and their caveats: At doses of 0.1 to 3.0 mg/kg, clonal expansion of both CD4+ and CD8+ blood T cells was observed from baseline to week 6. The antigen specificity of the clonally expanded peripheral T cells was not determined. After ivuxolimab, expanded clones were on average more numerous among CD8+ T cells than among CD4+ T cells. In the 0.1-3.0 mg/kg groups, partial responders were among the patients with the lowest normalized peripheral clonal expansion, particularly in CD8+ T cells. Low levels of normalized T-cell clonal expansion were also seen in some nonresponding patients.

Patients with autoimmune disease history or receiving systemic immunosuppression were excluded from the trial. In every dose cohort, peripheral blood was drawn for TCR sequencing at baseline, cycle 4 day 1, and cycle 7 day 1. The samples were taken from a phase I, first-in-human, multicenter, open-label dose-escalation trial of ivuxolimab. The trial enrolled adults with locally advanced or metastatic head and neck squamous cell, hepatocellular, melanoma or renal cell carcinoma. Before TCR sequencing, CD4+ T cells and CD8+ T cells from peripheral blood were sorted into separate populations. To sequence the TCRbeta CDR3 region, genomic DNA was isolated from the sorted cells. The immunoSEQ Assay was used for sequencing of TCRbeta CDR3 regions. The source is immuneACCESS, and TCRdb retained only in-frame sequences with V and J called. Part of the clones is not carried over; for the studies checked, unresolved V genes explain less than half of this, and the remainder is unexplained. This sample has tens of thousands of clones in its table, and 85% to 90% of those were observed once. Of the sample, about 2% is held by the ten largest clones.

Concerning this clone itself: It lacks a known antigen. There are no base qualities to consult, and no much larger clone falls within one base.

The germline V gene sets CDR1 to SGHRS and CDR2 to YFSETQ. Measured from the cysteine to the phenylalanine, the CDR3 is 16 residues long. Of all the DNA, just the CDR3 is kept, 48 bases in frame from base 1. The V end loses 2 bases and the J end loses 3 bases, and a stretch of 14 bases separates them. Sequenced material: CD4+ or CD8+ T cells sorted from blood, taken in a trial of the OX40 agonist ivuxolimab. The chain is assembled from TRBV5-1 and TRBJ2-2, and TRBD2 may be the D gene, going by 6 matching bases. This clonotype was obtained from an adult with an advanced solid tumor such as melanoma, head and neck, liver or kidney cancer. The DNA sequence reads TGCGCCAGCAGCTTTCTGGCACCGGGGGACACCGGGGAGCTGTTTTTT. Its protein reads: CASSFLAPGDTGELFF.